This T cell receptor beta chain was found in a study of early T cells in non-severe SARS-CoV-2 infection. Study-level information: Sequencing of bulk RNA from unsorted whole blood was done, without chain pairing.

The CDR3 loop spans 16 amino acids. Trimming pared 5 bases from V and 0 bases from J, leaving 16 bases between. Germline V gene data show CDR1 as SEHNR and CDR2 as FQNEAQ (reference sequence). Individual cDNA molecules were tagged with unique molecular identifiers, the study reported. TCRdb re-analysed the 5' RACE reads in MiXCR, keeping a single row per CDR3 protein. This table has about 110,000 distinct CDR3 sequences, roughly an eighth appearing once. Study outcomes and limitations: Private and CD4 specificities were missed by VDJdb matching, skewed to anti-spike CD8.

Regarding this clonotype: Its target is unknown.

The chain employs TRBV7-9 and TRBJ2-5; the D gene could be TRBD1 or TRBD2 (5 bases each). The sequencing sample was made of whole blood. This TCR was recovered from an adult who was a healthcare worker with PCR-confirmed SARS-CoV-2 infection or an uninfected control (not recorded which). The CDR3 region is CASSHRDPPYQETQYF. The DNA of the CDR3 is TGTGCCAGCAGCCACCGGGACCCCCCGTACCAAGAGACCCAGTACTTC.